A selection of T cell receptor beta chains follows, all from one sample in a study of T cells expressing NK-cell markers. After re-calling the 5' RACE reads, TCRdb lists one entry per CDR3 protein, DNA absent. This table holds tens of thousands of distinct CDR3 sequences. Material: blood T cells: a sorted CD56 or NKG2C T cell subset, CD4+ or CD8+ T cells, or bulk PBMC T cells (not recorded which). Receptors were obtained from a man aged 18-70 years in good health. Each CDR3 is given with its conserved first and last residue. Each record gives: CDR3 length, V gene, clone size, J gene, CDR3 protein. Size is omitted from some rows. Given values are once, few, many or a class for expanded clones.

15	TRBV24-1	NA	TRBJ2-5	CATSDLTGNSETQYF
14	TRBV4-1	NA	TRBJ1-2	CASSQAGTTYGYTF
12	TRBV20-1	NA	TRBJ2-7	CSASGTLYEQYF
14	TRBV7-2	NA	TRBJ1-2	CASSFSDREGSYTF
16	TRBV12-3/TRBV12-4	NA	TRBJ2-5	CASSHTVSNNRETQYF
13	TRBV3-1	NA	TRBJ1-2	CASSQRTLLRYTF
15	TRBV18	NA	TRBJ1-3	CASAGQSDSGNTIYF
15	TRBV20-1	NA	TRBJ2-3	CSARGVLSGADTQYF
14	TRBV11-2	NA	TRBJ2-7	CASSHTPGPYEQYF
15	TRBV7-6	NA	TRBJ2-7	CASSHGQGASYEQYF
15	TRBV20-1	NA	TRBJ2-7	CSARELAGGAYEQYF
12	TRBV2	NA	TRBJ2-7	CASSSRLEKRYF
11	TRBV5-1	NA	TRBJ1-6	CAIPRDSPLHF
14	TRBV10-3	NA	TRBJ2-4	CAISESWTENIQYF
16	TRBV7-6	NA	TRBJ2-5	CASSSLARAGQETQYF
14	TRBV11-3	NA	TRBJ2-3	CASSQGQVTDTQYF
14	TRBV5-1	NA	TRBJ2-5	CASSLGQPQETQYF
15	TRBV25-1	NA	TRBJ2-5	CASSDASGRAETQYF
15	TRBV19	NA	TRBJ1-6	CASRQPGQGNSGLHF
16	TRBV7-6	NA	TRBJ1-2	CASSPSDRGPYYGYTF
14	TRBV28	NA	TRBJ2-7	CASRIGGGSYEQYF
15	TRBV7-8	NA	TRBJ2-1	CASSRTSGRYNEQFF
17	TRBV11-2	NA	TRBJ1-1	CASSSSIRQGENTEAFF
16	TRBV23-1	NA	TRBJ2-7	CASSRTATGPTYEQYF
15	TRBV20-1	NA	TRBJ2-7	CSARDLLGTTYEQYF
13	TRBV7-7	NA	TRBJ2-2	CASSLGVGGELFF
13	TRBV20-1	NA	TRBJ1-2	CSARVASFYGYTF
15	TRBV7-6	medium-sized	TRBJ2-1	CASSLELAHYNEQFF